A single sample gave rise to the 28 T cell receptor beta chains below, sequenced in a study of T-cell reconstitution after alpha-beta-depleted transplantation in children. The TCRbeta library was prepared with unique molecular identifiers. A single record per CDR3 protein comes from TCRdb applying MiXCR to the PCR reads. The table includes a few hundred thousand distinct CDR3 sequences, more than 7.5% detected once. Material: PBMCs from the stem cell graft donor, obtained from the stem cell graft. All receptors come from a human donor who donated a stem cell graft to a child with SCID.

This clonotype was recorded many times. The rearrangement uses TRBV30 and TRBJ2-3; D gene unclear. The CDR3 length is 12 residues. V was shortened by 2 bases and J by 2 bases, with 5 bases between the two germline ends. The germline V gene encodes CDR1 GTSNPN and CDR2 SVGIG (reference sequence). Here the CDR3 DNA reads TGTGCCTGGAGTCCTTCCACAGATACGCAGTATTTT. Translated: CAWSPSTDTQYF.

This clonotype was observed at least ten times. V gene TRBV3-1 combines with J gene TRBJ2-2; D call uncertain. Trimming removed 1 base at V and 8 bases at J, with 17 bases between. The CDR3 is 16 amino acids. The germline V gene has CDR1 LGHDT and CDR2 YNNKEL (reference sequence). CDR3 loop: CASSQARPDGPGELFF. DNA of the CDR3: TGTGCCAGCAGCCAAGCTAGACCCGATGGACCAGGGGAGCTGTTTTTT.

This clonotype was recorded at least ten times. The rearrangement links TRBV3-1 to TRBJ2-3; D is unclear. V was pared by 0 bases and J by 4 bases, with 2 bases between. Germline lookup yields CDR1 LGHDT and CDR2 YNNKEL (reference sequence). This CDR3 is 12 amino acids long. This chain's CDR3 is CASSQDPDTQYF. The DNA for the CDR3 is TGTGCCAGCAGCCAAGATCCAGATACGCAGTATTTT.

This clonotype was detected many times. The V call is TRBV20-1, the J call TRBJ2-1; D is tentatively TRBD1 or TRBD2 (5 bases each). CDR3 length: 14 amino acids. Trimming took off 5 bases at V and 7 bases at J, with 18 bases between the two ends. Germline V lookup: CDR1 DFQATT, CDR2 SNEGSKA (reference sequence). CDR3 loop: CSAWDGSPGNEQFF. The CDR3 DNA reads TGCAGTGCTTGGGACGGGTCCCCAGGGAATGAGCAGTTCTTC.

This clonotype was seen repeatedly, ten times or more. The chain is built from TRBV5-1 and TRBJ2-3, with D tentatively TRBD1 (6 bases). Trimming took off 3 bases at V and 0 bases at J, with 11 bases between the two ends. Germline CDR1 and CDR2: SGHRS and YFSETQ. The CDR3 has 15 amino acids. The CDR3 here is CASSSLDSSTDTQYF. The CDR3, as DNA: TGCGCCAGCAGCTCCCTGGACAGTAGCACAGATACGCAGTATTTT.

This clonotype was counted ten times or more. The gene calls are TRBV2 and TRBJ2-3, with TRBD2 identical over 10 bases. The CDR3 totals 15 residues. Germline V gene sequence: CDR1 SNHLY, CDR2 FYNNEI. V was pared by 6 bases and J by 1 base, with 4 bases of the junction left unmatched. CDR3 nucleotide sequence: TGTGCCAGCAGGTCTACTAGCGGGGGCACAGATACGCAGTATTTT. Residues: CASRSTSGGTDTQYF. Filled out from reference TRBV2 and TRBJ2-3, the complete variable domain reads EPEVTQTPSHQVTQMGQEVILRCVPISNHLYFYWYRQILGQKVEFLVSFYNNEISEKSEIFDDQFSVERPDGSNFTLKIRSTKLEDSAMYFCASRSTSGGTDTQYFGPGTRLTVL.

This clonotype was recorded at least ten times. This rearrangement joins TRBV20-1 to TRBJ1-1, with D possibly TRBD1 on 6 matching bases. Trimming pared 1 base from V and 7 bases from J, leaving 13 bases between. The CDR3 is made up of 13 amino acids. CDR1 and CDR2 (germline): DFQATT, SNEGSKA (reference sequence). CDR3 sequence reads: CSARVIGGGEAFF. CDR3 DNA: TGCAGTGCTAGAGTGATAGGGGGGGGTGAAGCTTTCTTT.

This clonotype was seen repeatedly, ten times or more. The chain couples TRBV6-1 to TRBJ1-6; 12 nucleotides agree with TRBD1. Germline CDR1 reads MNHNS; CDR2 reads SASEGT. The CDR3 sequence is 15 residues long. J lost 6 bases, V lost 6 bases, and 3 bases had no gene match. The CDR3 is CASRGQGAGNSPLHF. As DNA, the CDR3 is TGTGCCAGCAGGGGACAGGGGGCAGGTAATTCACCCCTCCACTTT.

In its sample, this clonotype was seen many times. The rearrangement joins TRBV24-1 to TRBJ1-4, with D uncertain. The CDR3 is 12 amino acids. Germline V gives CDR1 KGHDR, CDR2 SFDVKD. Trimming removed 9 bases from V and 5 bases from J, with 9 bases in between. CDR3 region: CATESPNEKLFF. Here the CDR3 DNA reads TGTGCCACCGAATCGCCGAATGAAAAACTGTTTTTT.

Of note for this clonotype: A much larger clone differs by one base, so this may be a read error. J is TRBJ1-2 and V is TRBV2; D not certain. The CDR3 consists of 13 residues. Germline lookup yields CDR1 SNHLY and CDR2 FYNNEI. The CDR3 protein is CASSRVAGYGDTF. CDR3 bases: TGTGCCAGCAGTAGGGTCGCAGGCTATGGCGACACCTTC.

About this clonotype: This may arise from a read error, as a much more abundant clone is one base away. This rearrangement joins TRBV29-1 to TRBJ2-7, with TRBD1 matching over 12 bases. This CDR3 contains 16 residues. Germline lookup yields CDR1 SQVTM and CDR2 ANQGSEA. CDR3 nucleotide sequence: TGCAGCGTGGAAGTACCGGGACAGGGGGCTTCCTACAAGCAGTACTTC. Protein sequence: CSVEVPGQGASYKQYF.

Details on this clonotype: This may stem from a read error, because a much larger clone lies one nucleotide away. The chain has TRBV7-2 and TRBJ2-7, with 8 bases aligning to TRBD1. The V segment lost 5 bases and the J segment 3 bases; nucleotides outside the gene matches: 9. There are 15 residues in the CDR3. Germline CDR1 and CDR2: SGHTA and FQGNSA. The CDR3 protein is CASSPGQGTGYEQYF. CDR3 nucleotide sequence: TGTGCCAGCAGCCCCGGACAGGGTACGGGCTACGAGCAGTACTTC.

This clonotype was detected many times. This sequence joins TRBV7-2 and TRBJ2-3; possible D gene TRBD2, 6 bases. CDR3 length: 15 residues. Germline V gene sequence: CDR1 SGHTA, CDR2 FQGNSA. Trimming cost V 3 bases and J 4 bases, with 14 bases left between them. The DNA of the CDR3 is TGTGCCAGCAGCTTGCGGAGGGGAGGCGCAGATACGCAGTATTTT. This sequence encodes CASSLRRGGADTQYF.

This clonotype was counted ten times or more. The J gene is TRBJ2-6, the V gene TRBV5-1, with a weak D call TRBD2 (5 bases). The V gene's germline CDR1 is SGHRS and CDR2 YFSETQ. The ends were cut back, 0 bases at V and 3 bases at J, with 19 bases in the middle. The CDR3 covers 19 residues. DNA for the CDR3: TGCGCCAGCAGCTTGGGATTGGTCGGTGGCCGGGGTGGGGCCAACGTCCTGACTTTC. Amino acid sequence: CASSLGLVGGRGGANVLTF.

This clonotype occurred many times. The chain recombines TRBV6-1 with TRBJ2-5; TRBD1 is a possible D gene (6 bases). V lost 7 bases and J lost 9, with 18 bases in between. Germline V gene data show CDR1 as MNHNS and CDR2 as SASEGT. The length of the CDR3 is 13 residues. The CDR3 loop is CASTEQGALAQYF. CDR3 sequence (DNA): TGTGCCAGCACGGAACAGGGAGCCTTGGCCCAGTACTTC.

At least ten counts were recorded for this clonotype. The chain recombines TRBV7-9 with TRBJ2-7, with a weak D call TRBD2 (6 bases). V was shortened by 4 bases and J by 3 bases, with 10 bases between the two germline ends. Germline CDR1 reads SEHNR; CDR2 reads FQNEAQ (reference sequence). The CDR3 sequence is 13 residues long. The CDR3 DNA is TGTGCCAGCAGCTCCGGGACTGTCTACGAGCAGTACTTC. Translating it yields CASSSGTVYEQYF.

Many counts were recorded for this clonotype. This sequence joins TRBV20-1 and TRBJ2-5; a weak D match, TRBD1 (6 bases). CDR1 is DFQATT and CDR2 is SNEGSKA in the germline V gene (reference sequence). The CDR3 loop spans 14 amino acids. V was pared by 0 bases and J by 4 bases, with 12 bases between. In DNA, the CDR3 is TGCAGTGCTAGAGAATCCAGGGGCTTAGAGACCCAGTACTTC. Its protein product is CSARESRGLETQYF.

This clonotype showed up many times. The genes are TRBV4-3 and TRBJ2-3; tentatively, D is TRBD2 (6 bases). The CDR3 contains 15 residues. V shed 4 bases and J shed 2 bases, with 13 bases lying between them. CDR1 LGHNA and CDR2 YSLEER come from the germline V gene. CDR3 nucleotide sequence: TGCGCCAGCAGCCCGCGGGGAGAACCCACAGATACGCAGTATTTT. Protein sequence: CASSPRGEPTDTQYF.

This clonotype was detected many times. The chain joins TRBV12-3 or TRBV12-4 to TRBJ1-1, with D maybe TRBD1 (6 bases). The length of the CDR3 is 13 residues. V was cut by 6 bases and J by 4 bases, with 12 bases left in between. The DNA of the CDR3 is TGTGCCAGCAGCCCGAACAGGGTCACTGAAGCTTTCTTT. Protein sequence: CASSPNRVTEAFF.

Points on this clonotype: Given a much more abundant clone one base away, this may be a read error. V and J are TRBV10-3 and TRBJ1-2; D might be TRBD1 (5 bases). This CDR3 is built from 15 residues. V dropped 2 bases and J dropped 12 bases, with 22 bases sitting between them. The germline V gene encodes CDR1 ENHRY and CDR2 SYGVKD. This CDR3 is CAISEMGGDPEDDTF. In nucleotides, the CDR3 is TGTGCCATCAGTGAGATGGGCGGGGACCCCGAGGACGACACCTTC.

This clonotype was seen only a few times. J is TRBJ2-7 and V is TRBV28; D remains ambiguous. CDR1 is MDHEN, CDR2 SYDVKM, per germline. The CDR3 is 11 amino acids. The DNA of the CDR3 is TGTGGTTTCGGCCCCTCGGACGAGCAGTACTTC. The encoded protein is CGFGPSDEQYF.

The genes are TRBV14 and TRBJ2-5; maybe TRBD2 (6 bases). CDR3 length: 13 amino acids. The ends were cut back, 4 bases at V and 7 bases at J, with 13 bases in the middle. Germline lookup yields CDR1 SGHDN and CDR2 FVKESK. CDR3 bases: TGTGCCAGCAGCCCAGGACTGCGGGGGACCCAGTACTTC. Its protein product is CASSPGLRGTQYF.

The gene calls are TRBV6-1 and TRBJ2-5; a weak D match, TRBD1 (6 bases). V was pared by 6 bases and J by 7 bases, with 15 bases between. The CDR3 totals 13 residues. Germline CDR1 reads MNHNS; CDR2 reads SASEGT. This CDR3 reads CASRGTPLGTQYF. The CDR3 coding sequence is TGTGCCAGCAGGGGGACACCCCTCGGGACCCAGTACTTC.

In its sample, this clonotype was seen many times. The J gene is TRBJ2-3, the V gene TRBV5-1; no definite D call. This CDR3 region has 13 residues. Trimming cost V 1 base and J 4 bases, with 7 bases left between them. Germline CDR1 and CDR2: SGHRS and YFSETQ. The CDR3: CASSLPQADTQYF. Here the CDR3 DNA reads TGCGCCAGCAGCTTGCCCCAAGCAGATACGCAGTATTTT. The variable domain in full, with the rest retrieved from reference TRBV5-1 and TRBJ2-3, is KAGVTQTPRYLIKTRGQQVTLSCSPISGHRSVSWYQQTPGQGLQFLFEYFSETQRNKGNFPGRFSGRQFSNSRSEMNVSTLELGDSALYLCASSLPQADTQYFGPGTRLTVL.

This clonotype was picked up many times. V usage is TRBV4-3 and J usage is TRBJ1-4, with D unresolved. V dropped 4 bases and J dropped 6 bases, with 15 bases sitting between them. The CDR3 is made up of 15 amino acids. Germline assignment: CDR1 LGHNA and CDR2 YSLEER. The CDR3 reads CASSPEGGRDEKLFF. DNA of the CDR3: TGCGCCAGCAGCCCCGAAGGAGGGAGGGATGAAAAACTGTTTTTT.

In its sample, this clonotype was seen a few times. This sequence joins TRBV29-1 and TRBJ1-3; no reliable D call. CDR1 is SQVTM and CDR2 is ANQGSEA in the germline V gene. The CDR3 sequence is 13 residues long. Trimming took off 7 bases at V and 0 bases at J, with 10 bases between the two ends. The CDR3, as DNA: TGCAGCGCCTCTCAGGACTCTGGAAACACCATATATTTT. Its translation is CSASQDSGNTIYF.

This clonotype came up a few times. The chain links TRBV20-1 to TRBJ2-3; TRBD2 aligns across 10 bases. This CDR3 is built from 17 residues. Trimming cost V 3 bases and J 3 bases; bases outside gene matches: 12. Germline V gene lookup returns CDR1 DFQATT and CDR2 SNEGSKA (reference sequence). CDR3 sequence reads: CSASSSTGTSETDTQYF. The CDR3 bases are TGCAGTGCTAGCTCATCGACCGGGACTAGCGAAACAGATACGCAGTATTTT.

This chain joins TRBV20-1 and TRBJ2-1, with 11 bases that match TRBD2. V shed 6 bases and J 4 bases; nucleotides not matched to a gene: 5. Per the germline V gene, CDR1 is DFQATT and CDR2 is SNEGSKA (reference sequence). The CDR3 is 14 amino acids. CDR3 nucleotides: TGCAGTGCCCCCCGGACTAGCGGGTACAATGAGCAGTTCTTC. Its translation: CSAPRTSGYNEQFF.